The present TCR beta chain was sequenced within a study of CD4+ T cells in melanoma. Study observations and caveats: CD8+ T cell, macrophage and B cell function reportedly correlated with neoantigen-specific CD4+ T cells. Diverse differentiation states were reported for melanoma neoantigen-specific CD4+ T cells.

A remark on this clone: Antigen: not known.

Some clones are missing from TCRdb's copy, which holds only in-frame ones; the method was immunoSEQ multiplex PCR. Of 110,000 to 150,000 clones in the sample, approximately 91% were seen once. The trim removed 5 bases at V and 4 bases at J, leaving 8 bases unmatched. Germline CDR1 and CDR2: SGHAT and FQNNGV. The CDR3 loop spans 14 amino acids. The origin of this receptor is a human donor with melanoma. This chain links TRBV11-2 with TRBJ2-7; 7 bases are a match to TRBD1. This chain's CDR3 is CASSPGQIKYEQYF. The DNA of the CDR3 is TGTGCCAGCAGCCCGGGACAGATAAAATACGAGCAGTACTTC.